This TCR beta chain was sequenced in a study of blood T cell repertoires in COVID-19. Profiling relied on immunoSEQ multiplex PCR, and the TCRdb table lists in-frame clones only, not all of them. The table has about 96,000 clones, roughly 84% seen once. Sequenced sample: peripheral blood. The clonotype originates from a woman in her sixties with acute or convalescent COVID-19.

In DNA form, the CDR3 reads TGCGCCAGCAGCTATAGCGGGGACGACACCGGGGAGCTGTTTTTT. Translated: CASSYSGDDTGELFF. The rearrangement joins TRBV5-1 to TRBJ2-2; the match to TRBD2 covers 8 bases. Germline values: CDR1 SGHRS, CDR2 YFSETQ. CDR3 length: 15 residues. The V gene end was trimmed by 3 bases and the J gene end by 3 bases; junction bases not matched to a gene: 4.